The 30 T cell receptor beta chains below were found in one sample sequenced in a study of beta chain features in type 1 diabetes. Investigators reverse transcribed all isolated RNA, so they sequenced expressed TCRB transcripts. Clones were read by immunoSEQ multiplex PCR, and TCRdb kept only the in-frame ones, dropping some. The data hold under 900,000 clones, with about 17% observed a single time. The sequenced sample consisted of naive CD4+ T cells from blood. These TCRs come from a young woman in good health.

The chain has TRBV7-9 and TRBJ1-1, with 7 bases fitting TRBD1. Germline CDR1 reads SEHNR; CDR2 reads FQNEAQ (reference sequence). This CDR3 has 15 residues. V lost 3 bases, J lost 4 bases, and 8 bases stayed unmatched. CDR3 nucleotides: TGTGCCAGCAGCTTGGACAGGTTGTTGGGCACTGAAGCTTTCTTT. Its protein is CASSLDRLLGTEAFF.

This clone was seen only a few times. This rearrangement joins TRBV5-1 to TRBJ2-1; D is undetermined. Trimming pared 4 bases from V and 4 bases from J, leaving 12 bases between. The germline gives CDR1 SGHRS, CDR2 YFSETQ. This CDR3 contains 14 residues. The CDR3 DNA sequence: TGCGCCAGCAGCGCGGACCCGGCGTACAATGAGCAGTTCTTC. Residues: CASSADPAYNEQFF. Supplemented by reference TRBV5-1 and TRBJ2-1, the full variable domain reads KAGVTQTPRYLIKTRGQQVTLSCSPISGHRSVSWYQQTPGQGLQFLFEYFSETQRNKGNFPGRFSGRQFSNSRSEMNVSTLELGDSALYLCASSADPAYNEQFFGPGTRLTVL.

This clone was observed a few times. CDR3 nucleotides: TGTGCCATCGCCGGACAGGGATTAGATACGCAGTATTTT. It specifies CAIAGQGLDTQYF. The chain couples TRBV10-3 to TRBJ2-3; TRBD1 matches 8 bases. The CDR3 loop spans 13 amino acids. Looked up from germline, CDR1 is ENHRY and CDR2 is SYGVKD. J gave up 5 bases and V 8 bases, and 6 bases lay outside the gene matches.

This clone appeared a few times. The rearrangement uses TRBV9 and TRBJ2-5; 14 nucleotides align to TRBD2. V lost 3 bases to trimming and J lost 2 bases; unmatched junction nucleotides: 6. The CDR3 covers 17 residues. CDR1 is SGDLS and CDR2 is YYNGEE in the germline V gene. The DNA of the CDR3 is TGTGCCAGCAGCGCCGGACTAGCGGGAGGCAAACAAGAGACCCAGTACTTC. This encodes CASSAGLAGGKQETQYF.

The chain joins TRBV9 to TRBJ2-7; no clear D gene. Germline assignment: CDR1 SGDLS and CDR2 YYNGEE. The CDR3 covers 17 residues. The ends were cut back, 0 bases at V and 2 bases at J, with 18 bases in the middle. CDR3 loop: CASSVGLGHPAPYEQYF. In DNA, the CDR3 is TGTGCCAGCAGCGTAGGGTTGGGCCACCCCGCTCCCTACGAGCAGTACTTC.

A few counts support this clone. As DNA, the CDR3 is TGTGCCAGCAGCTTCCGAGCGGGGGACACAGATACGCAGTATTTT. Amino acids: CASSFRAGDTDTQYF. The chain is built from TRBV7-2 and TRBJ2-3, with 8 positions matching TRBD2. The CDR3 has 15 amino acids. The V and J ends lost 3 bases and 2 bases, in that order; junction bases with no gene match: 4. Germline CDR1 SGHTA, CDR2 FQGNSA.

Comments on this clone: Additional DNA sequences in this sample encode the identical CDR3. The chain employs TRBV10-3 and TRBJ1-5; D is perhaps TRBD1 (5 bases). The germline V gene has CDR1 ENHRY and CDR2 SYGVKD. The length of the CDR3 is 13 residues. Trimming cost V 6 bases and J 7 bases, with 13 bases left between them. The CDR3 coding sequence is TGTGCCATCAGCGGGACGGAAGGCCAGCCCCAGCATTTT. Translation gives CAISGTEGQPQHF.

This clone was counted only a few times. V is TRBV7-3 and J is TRBJ2-1, with TRBD2 matching over 7 bases. CDR3 length equals 16 residues. V gave up 5 bases and J gave up 7 bases; unmatched junction bases: 14. Germline V gene data show CDR1 as SGHTA and CDR2 as FQGTGA. CDR3 coding DNA: TGTGCCAGCAGCCGCTACATTAGCGGGCTGGCGAATGAGCAGTTCTTC. Its protein product is CASSRYISGLANEQFF.

The sample holds a few counts of this clone. The chain couples TRBV21-1 to TRBJ2-4. TRBV21-1 is a pseudogene locus. This CDR3 contains 16 residues. In DNA form, the CDR3 reads TGTGCCAGCAGCCGCCGGGACCGAGCCCCCAAGAACATTCAGTACTTC. Its protein product is CASSRRDRAPKNIQYF.

The chain joins TRBV7-9 to TRBJ2-3; D might be TRBD2 (5 bases). The V end was cut by 2 bases, the J end by 6 bases, with 15 bases between. This CDR3 contains 15 residues. Germline lookup yields CDR1 SEHNR and CDR2 FQNEAQ (reference sequence). CDR3 protein: CASSLSQRFGDTQYF. In nucleotides, the CDR3 is TGTGCCAGCAGCTTAAGTCAGCGGTTTGGGGATACGCAGTATTTT.

In its sample, this clone was seen a few times. This clone may be a read error of a much larger clone one base away. In the same sample, other DNA sequences code for this CDR3. The chain carries TRBV9 and TRBJ2-1; no definite D call. The germline V and J ends were trimmed by 5 bases and 3 bases, with 3 bases remaining between them. The CDR3 length is 11 residues. Germline assignment: CDR1 SGDLS and CDR2 YYNGEE. CDR3: CASSLYNEQFF. CDR3 in DNA: TGTGCCAGCAGTCTCTACAATGAGCAGTTCTTC.

The genes are TRBV29-1 and TRBJ2-1; 8 bases agree with TRBD1. CDR1 SQVTM and CDR2 ANQGSEA come from the germline V gene. The ends lost 8 bases at V and 8 bases at J; junction bases unmatched: 8. The CDR3 sequence is 12 residues long. The CDR3 loop reads CSTTSTGDEQFF. For the CDR3, the DNA is TGCAGCACTACCTCGACAGGGGATGAGCAGTTCTTC.

This clone was seen more than once but under ten times. V is TRBV18 and J is TRBJ2-7, with 11 positions matching TRBD1. V shed 5 bases, J shed 7 bases, and the junction held 10 bases outside the gene matches. The CDR3 extends over 15 amino acids. Germline V gives CDR1 KGHSH, CDR2 LQKENI. CDR3 nucleotides: TGTGCCAGCTCAGCTCTTACCGGGACAGGGGGGGAGCAGTACTTC. It yields the protein CASSALTGTGGEQYF. Together with reference TRBV18 and TRBJ2-7, the CDR3 gives the full variable domain: NAGVMQNPRHLVRRRGQEARLRCSPMKGHSHVYWYRQLPEEGLKFMVYLQKENIIDESGMPKERFSAEFPKEGPSILRIQQVVRGDSAAYFCASSALTGTGGEQYFGPGTRLTVT.

The chain has TRBV25-1 and TRBJ1-4; D unresolved. Germline CDR1 reads MGHDK; CDR2 reads SYGVNS. This CDR3 has 15 amino acids. V was shortened by 5 bases and J by 5 bases, with 15 bases between the two germline ends. Here the CDR3 DNA reads TGTGCCAGCAGTAGGGCGGGCCAGCCGAATGAAAAACTGTTTTTT. This translates into CASSRAGQPNEKLFF.

This chain links TRBV15 with TRBJ2-6; no firm D call. CDR1 LNHNV and CDR2 YYDKDF come from the germline V gene (reference sequence). Trimming removed 0 bases at V and 0 bases at J, with 9 bases between. The CDR3 runs 17 residues. The CDR3 region has the DNA TGTGCCACCAGCAGAGATCTGGCAGTCTCTGGGGCCAACGTCCTGACTTTC. Translated, it gives CATSRDLAVSGANVLTF. Filled out from reference TRBV15 and TRBJ2-6, the complete variable domain reads DAMVIQNPRYQVTQFGKPVTLSCSQTLNHNVMYWYQQKSSQAPKLLFHYYDKDFNNEADTPDNFQSRRPNTSFCFLDIRSPGLGDTAMYLCATSRDLAVSGANVLTFGAGSRLTVL.

This clone was counted a few times. This rearrangement joins TRBV7-2 to TRBJ2-1, with 7 bases that match TRBD1. CDR1 and CDR2 from the germline V gene are SGHTA and FQGNSA. The CDR3 consists of 13 residues. Unmatched junction bases numbered 9, after V lost 0 bases and J lost 16 bases. CDR3 in amino acids: CASSLAQTGTVFF. CDR3 nucleotides: TGTGCCAGCAGCTTAGCGCAGACAGGGACGGTATTCTTC.

The chain couples TRBV5-1 to TRBJ2-2, with D hard to call. The CDR3 runs to 15 residues. Germline-derived CDR1 and CDR2 are SGHRS and YFSETQ. The V gene lost 3 bases and the J gene lost 2 bases, with 11 bases spanning the gap. Here the CDR3 DNA reads TGCGCCAGCAGCTCAGCTGTAATAAACACCGGGGAGCTGTTTTTT. Its translation: CASSSAVINTGELFF. Supplemented by reference TRBV5-1 and TRBJ2-2, the full variable domain reads KAGVTQTPRYLIKTRGQQVTLSCSPISGHRSVSWYQQTPGQGLQFLFEYFSETQRNKGNFPGRFSGRQFSNSRSEMNVSTLELGDSALYLCASSSAVINTGELFFGEGSRLTVL.

The V call is TRBV29-1, the J call TRBJ2-2, with no clear D. Trimming took off 5 bases at V and 1 base at J, with 8 bases between the two ends. The CDR3 totals 13 residues. Germline CDR1 is SQVTM and CDR2 is ANQGSEA. As DNA, the CDR3 is TGCAGCGTTAAGGGATTGAACACCGGGGAGCTGTTTTTT. As protein: CSVKGLNTGELFF.

The chain carries TRBV7-9 and TRBJ2-7, with 10 nucleotides matching TRBD1. The J segment lost 0 bases and the V segment lost 6 bases, leaving 8 bases of the junction unmatched. In germline, CDR1 is SEHNR, CDR2 FQNEAQ (reference sequence). This CDR3 spans 16 amino acids. As DNA, the CDR3 is TGTGCCAGCAGACGGACAGGGGGTGGGAGCTCCTACGAGCAGTACTTC. This translates into CASRRTGGGSSYEQYF.

The rearrangement links TRBV7-9 to TRBJ1-1; D is undetermined. Trimming removed 0 bases from V and 5 bases from J, with 4 bases in between. In germline, CDR1 is SEHNR, CDR2 FQNEAQ (reference sequence). This CDR3 comprises 12 residues. CDR3 sequence (DNA): TGTGCCAGCAGCTTAGCGGCGACTGAAGCTTTCTTT. Protein sequence: CASSLAATEAFF.

This clone has a handful of counts. V gene TRBV6-5 combines with J gene TRBJ2-1, with 14 bases aligning to TRBD2. This CDR3 region has 16 residues. Germline V gene data show CDR1 as MNHEY and CDR2 as SVGAGI. V lost 4 bases, J lost 5 bases, and 4 bases stayed unmatched. Here the CDR3 reads CASSSPGLAGDNEQFF. The CDR3 DNA reads TGTGCCAGCAGTTCGCCGGGACTAGCGGGAGACAATGAGCAGTTCTTC.

This clone came up a few times. The genes are TRBV29-1 and TRBJ1-1, with a tentative D call TRBD1 (6 bases). Germline values: CDR1 SQVTM, CDR2 ANQGSEA. V lost 6 bases and J lost 0, with 11 bases in between. This CDR3 comprises 13 residues. The CDR3 nucleotides read TGCAGCGTACAGGGTCCCATGAACACTGAAGCTTTCTTT. This encodes CSVQGPMNTEAFF.

The rearrangement uses TRBV28 and TRBJ2-5; the match to TRBD1 covers 8 bases. V trimming: 4 bases; J trimming: 4 bases; junction bases outside the gene matches: 5. The CDR3 sequence is 14 residues long. Germline V gene sequence: CDR1 MDHEN, CDR2 SYDVKM. The CDR3 nucleotides read TGTGCCAGCAGTTCAGGACAGGGAACAGAGACCCAGTACTTC. It codes for CASSSGQGTETQYF.

The J gene is TRBJ1-1, the V gene TRBV7-9; D not resolved. Germline CDR1 and CDR2: SEHNR and FQNEAQ (reference sequence). This CDR3 has 14 amino acids. With 2 bases removed from V and 2 bases from J, the gap between germline ends came to 9 bases. In nucleotides, the CDR3 is TGTGCCAGCAGCTTAACCAACGACAACACTGAAGCTTTCTTT. It yields the protein CASSLTNDNTEAFF. Based on the CDR3 plus reference TRBV7-9 and TRBJ1-1, the full variable domain is DTGVSQNPRHKITKRGQNVTFRCDPISEHNRLYWYRQTLGQGPEFLTYFQNEAQLEKSRLLSDRFSAERPKGSFSTLEIQRTEQGDSAMYLCASSLTNDNTEAFFGQGTRLTVV.

The CDR3 nucleotides are TGTGCCAGCAGTGAAGCGCGCCGGGGAACCTTAGCCAAAAACATTCAGTACTTC. Its translation is CASSEARRGTLAKNIQYF. The chain combines TRBV6-1 with TRBJ2-4; possibly TRBD2 for D (5 bases). The CDR3 is 18 residues long. Germline CDR1 reads MNHNS; CDR2 reads SASEGT. V was cut by 0 bases and J by 0 bases, with 15 bases left in between.

The V gene is TRBV7-9, the J gene TRBJ2-7; no clear D gene. This CDR3 region has 15 residues. The ends were cut back, 1 base at V and 3 bases at J, with 13 bases in the middle. Germline values: CDR1 SEHNR, CDR2 FQNEAQ (reference sequence). CDR3 DNA sequence: TGTGCCAGCAGCTTAGGAACCTCTACGAACTACGAGCAGTACTTC. It specifies CASSLGTSTNYEQYF.

This clone has a handful of counts. The V call is TRBV29-1, the J call TRBJ2-5, with unresolved D. The CDR3 consists of 12 residues. The germline gives CDR1 SQVTM, CDR2 ANQGSEA. Trimming shortened V by 8 bases and J by 2 bases, and 12 bases separated the two germline ends. CDR3: CSSIGPQETQYF. CDR3 sequence (DNA): TGCAGCTCAATTGGCCCTCAAGAGACCCAGTACTTC. The variable domain in full, completed from reference TRBV29-1 and TRBJ2-5, reads SAVISQKPSRDICQRGTSLTIQCQVDSQVTMMFWYRQQPGQSLTLIATANQGSEATYESGFVIDKFPISRPNLTFSTLTVSNMSPEDSSIYLCSSIGPQETQYFGPGTRLLVL.

The CDR3 is CASLRVANTGELFF. CDR3 DNA sequence: TGTGCCAGTCTCAGGGTCGCCAACACCGGGGAGCTGTTTTTT. The chain couples TRBV19 to TRBJ2-2, with a weak D call TRBD1 (5 bases). The germline gives CDR1 LNHDA, CDR2 SQIVND (reference sequence). Trimming took off 8 bases at V and 2 bases at J, with 12 bases between the two ends. This CDR3 spans 14 amino acids.

The chain combines TRBV27 with TRBJ2-2; D is unclear. Trimming cost V 7 bases and J 1 base, with 1 base left between them. This CDR3 has 11 amino acids. Germline CDR1 and CDR2: MNHEY and SMNVEV (reference sequence). The CDR3 region is CASKNTGELFF. In nucleotides, the CDR3 is TGTGCCAGCAAGAACACCGGGGAGCTGTTTTTT.

The J gene is TRBJ2-1, the V gene TRBV4-3; 7 nucleotides align to TRBD2. The ends lost 1 base at V and 4 bases at J; junction bases unmatched: 4. Germline V gives CDR1 LGHNA, CDR2 YSLEER. This CDR3 region has 15 residues. The CDR3 loop is CASSQGPSGYNEQFF. The CDR3 DNA reads as TGCGCCAGCAGCCAAGGGCCTAGCGGATACAATGAGCAGTTCTTC.